This T cell receptor beta chain was found in a study of a mutant IDH1 vaccine in newly diagnosed glioma (dated by TCRdb to the early 2020s). Background on the whole study: Eight vaccinations were administered to patients in weeks 1, 3, 5, 7, 11, 15, 19 and 23, corresponding to visits V03 through V10. In the chemotherapy-containing groups, vaccination started alongside temozolomide cycles, whereas in patients who had radiotherapy alone it started 4-6 weeks after radiotherapy. Of the 25 to 40 treated patients, approximately 62% were male and about 38% were female, and the mean age was roughly 40 years. Prior to enrollment, patients had been given standard therapy consisting of radiotherapy alone, temozolomide alone, or radiochemotherapy with temozolomide, with the combination given to most patients. Peripheral blood samples were drawn at six visits, namely V03 (baseline), V05, V07, V10, V12 and V13. Longitudinal TCRB deep sequencing was done for roughly 23 treated patients, wherever samples were available for exploratory analyses. Broader findings and caveats from the paper: Across multiple MHC alleles, vaccine-induced immune responses were seen in about 93% of patients. Availability determined which PBMC samples were chosen for TCRB deep sequencing. The authors stated that sample limitations prevented analyses of patient blood samples from being reproduced. Changes in the top peripheral T cell clonotypes picked up by TCRB sequencing did not appear to be linked to pseudoprogression.

With regard to this clone: The antigen this receptor binds is unknown. Qualities for individual bases were not recorded, and no much larger clone is one base off.

Between the V and J ends, shortened by 1 base and 0 bases respectively, the junction contains 12 bases. Via the germline V gene (reference sequence), CDR1 is LNHNV and CDR2 YYDKDF. Measured from the cysteine to the phenylalanine, the CDR3 is 16 residues long. Only the CDR3 part of the read is kept: 48 bases, read in frame from the first base. What the time point label conveys for this sample: week 11, during vaccination. A 20-mer mutant IDH1 peptide at 300 micrograms in Montanide made up each vaccine dose, which was injected subcutaneously together with topical imiquimod. All donors had newly diagnosed IDH1-mutant astrocytomas of WHO grade 3 or 4 that showed loss of nuclear ATRX. The samples were drawn from NOA16, a multicentre, single-arm, open-label phase I trial in Germany that tested a mutant IDH1 peptide vaccine in humans for the first time. Genomic DNA for TCRB sequencing was extracted from EDTA blood using the DNeasy Blood and Tissue Kit.

Library construction relied on the immunoSEQ multiplex PCR assay. Following the manufacturer's protocol, the hsTCRB Kit was used to amplify rearranged TCR beta chain sequences. TCRB libraries were sequenced on an Illumina MiSeq. The study's processing was this. Demultiplexing, trimming and gene mapping were performed with the kit vendor's proprietary platform. Sourced from immuneACCESS, this table was stored by TCRdb with only in-frame sequences that have V and J called. A share of the clones is absent; for the studies checked, an unresolved V gene accounts for under half, and the remainder has no known explanation. V, J and clone size reflect that table, while D and trimming were determined from the DNA. The sample table records about 25,000 clones; under 80% of these occur just once. 11% of the sample rests with the top ten.

The chain is assembled from TRBV15 and TRBJ1-1, with no confidently assigned D gene. This receptor was identified in a man aged 18 to 30 with glioma. Some clones in this sample may be carry-over from other donors' samples. Sequenced material: peripheral blood mononuclear cells (PBMCs), taken from a glioma patient whose treatment included an IDH1 peptide vaccine. The sequence in DNA is TGTGCCACCAGCAGAGTGGCGCATATCATGAACACTGAAGCTTTCTTT. Its translation reads: CATSRVAHIMNTEAFF.